This TCR beta chain was documented in a study of cytomegalovirus exposure and HLA in healthy donors. Notes on the study in general: Analyzed later, most CMV-associated TCR beta chains appeared HLA-restricted. In vitro experiments confirmed that a few CMV-associated chains were specific for CMV antigens. Follow-up analysis later connected one missense variant in DCLRE1C with trimming of TCR beta V- and J-genes. Presence/absence results assume similar sequencing depth per donor, which may not hold.

Notes on this clone: Its antigen remains unidentified.

PCR used 60 Vbeta primers and 13 Jbeta primers. The protocol was immunoSEQ multiplex PCR, while the TCRdb copy is restricted to in-frame clones and leaves out a portion. The table has about 200,000 clones, 86% seen once; the top ten hold less than 0.4%. Sequenced material: PBMCs. This receptor was obtained from a young woman in good health and CMV-seronegative.

This CDR3 reads CASDSGQRGLGNQPQHF. DNA for the CDR3: TGTGCCAGCGACAGTGGTCAGAGGGGGCTCGGCAATCAGCCCCAGCATTTT. This sequence joins TRBV28 and TRBJ1-5; 7 bases are a match to TRBD1. Germline CDR1 is MDHEN and CDR2 is SYDVKM. The J segment lost 2 bases and the V segment lost 8 bases, leaving 15 bases of the junction unmatched. The CDR3 is 17 amino acids.